This T cell receptor (beta chain) comes out of a study of T cell responses to AZD1222 COVID-19 vaccine. Study background: Second doses that came at about 4 or about 12 weeks were put together. Study observations and caveats: Repertoire sampling happened only post peak T cell response. Baseline seropositives among AZD1222 recipients totaled only six. The donors showed a predominance of white British ancestry and of females, with possible underestimation of clonal diversity.

Sequenced by immunoSEQ multiplex PCR; TCRdb stores in-frame clones only, minus some. Here the sample spans tens of thousands of clones, more than 80% being singletons. In the case of this clone: Its antigen is as yet unknown.

The TCR comes from an adult in good health. This sample comprised peripheral blood, obtained on day 0 of AZD1222 vaccination.

In nucleotides, the CDR3 is TGTGCCAGCAGTTACCCTGGGGGTCAGGGGAGAGGTGGCTACACCTTC. It is translated as CASSYPGGQGRGGYTF. The rearrangement uses TRBV6-6 and TRBJ1-2; a weak D match, TRBD1 (6 bases). Per germline, CDR1 MNHNY and CDR2 SVGAGI (reference sequence). Trimming shortened V by 2 bases and J by 7 bases, and 20 bases separated the two germline ends. This CDR3 region has 16 residues.